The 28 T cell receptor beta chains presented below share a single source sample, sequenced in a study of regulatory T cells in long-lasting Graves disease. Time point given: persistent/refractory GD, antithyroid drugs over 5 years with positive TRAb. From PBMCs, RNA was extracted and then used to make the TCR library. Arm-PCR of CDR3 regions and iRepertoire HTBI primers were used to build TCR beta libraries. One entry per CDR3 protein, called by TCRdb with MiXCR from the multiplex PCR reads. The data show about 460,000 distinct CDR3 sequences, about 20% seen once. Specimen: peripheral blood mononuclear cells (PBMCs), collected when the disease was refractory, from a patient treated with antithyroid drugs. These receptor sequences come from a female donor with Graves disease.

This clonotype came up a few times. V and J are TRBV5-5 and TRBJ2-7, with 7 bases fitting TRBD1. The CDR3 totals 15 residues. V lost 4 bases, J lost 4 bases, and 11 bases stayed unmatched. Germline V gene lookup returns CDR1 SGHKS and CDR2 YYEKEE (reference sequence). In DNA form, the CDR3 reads TGTGCCAGCAGCCCAGGTGGGGACAGATATTACGAGCAGTACTTC. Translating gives CASSPGGDRYYEQYF.

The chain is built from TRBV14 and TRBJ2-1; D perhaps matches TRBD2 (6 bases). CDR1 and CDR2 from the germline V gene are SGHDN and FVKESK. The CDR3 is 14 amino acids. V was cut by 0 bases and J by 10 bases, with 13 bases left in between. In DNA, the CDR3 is TGTGCCAGCAGCCAAGATCTCCTCAGCGGGGAGCAGTTCTTC. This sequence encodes CASSQDLLSGEQFF.

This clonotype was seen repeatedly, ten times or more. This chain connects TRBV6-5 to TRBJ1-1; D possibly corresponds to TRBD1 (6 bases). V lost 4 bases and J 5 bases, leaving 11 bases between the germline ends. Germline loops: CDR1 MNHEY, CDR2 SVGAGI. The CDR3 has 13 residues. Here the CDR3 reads CASSSDRWTEAFF. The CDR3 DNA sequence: TGTGCCAGCAGTTCCGACAGGTGGACTGAAGCTTTCTTT.

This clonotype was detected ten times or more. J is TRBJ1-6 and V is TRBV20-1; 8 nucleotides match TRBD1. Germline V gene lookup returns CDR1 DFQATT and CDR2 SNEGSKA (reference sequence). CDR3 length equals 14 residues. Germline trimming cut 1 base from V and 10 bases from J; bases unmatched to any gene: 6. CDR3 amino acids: CSARVVDRDSPLHF. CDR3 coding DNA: TGCAGTGCTAGAGTGGTGGACAGGGACTCACCCCTCCACTTT.

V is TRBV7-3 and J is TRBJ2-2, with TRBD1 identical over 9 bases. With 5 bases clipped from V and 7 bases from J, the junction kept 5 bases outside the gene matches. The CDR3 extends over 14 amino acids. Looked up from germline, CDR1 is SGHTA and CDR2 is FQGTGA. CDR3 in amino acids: CASSVDRGIGELFF. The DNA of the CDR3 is TGTGCCAGCAGCGTCGACAGGGGGATCGGGGAGCTGTTTTTT.

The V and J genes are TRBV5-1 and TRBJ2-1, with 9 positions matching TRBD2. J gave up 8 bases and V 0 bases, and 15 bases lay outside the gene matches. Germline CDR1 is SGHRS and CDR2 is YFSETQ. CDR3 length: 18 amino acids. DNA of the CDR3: TGCGCCAGCAGCTTGGAAGGGAGAATCCGCGGGGGGGCCGATGAGCAGTTCTTC. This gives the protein CASSLEGRIRGGADEQFF.

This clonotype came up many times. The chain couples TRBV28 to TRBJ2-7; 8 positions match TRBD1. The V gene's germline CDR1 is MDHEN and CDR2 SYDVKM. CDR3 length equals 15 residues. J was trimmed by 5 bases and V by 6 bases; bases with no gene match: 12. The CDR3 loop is CASRAPRTGLNEQYF. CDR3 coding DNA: TGTGCCAGCAGAGCCCCCCGGACAGGGTTGAACGAGCAGTACTTC.

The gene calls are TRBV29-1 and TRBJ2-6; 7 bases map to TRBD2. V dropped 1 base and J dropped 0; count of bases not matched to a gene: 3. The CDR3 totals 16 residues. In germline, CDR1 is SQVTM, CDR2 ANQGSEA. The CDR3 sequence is CSVEGEGLSGANVLTF. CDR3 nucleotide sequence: TGCAGCGTTGAAGGGGAGGGCCTCTCTGGGGCCAACGTCCTGACTTTC.

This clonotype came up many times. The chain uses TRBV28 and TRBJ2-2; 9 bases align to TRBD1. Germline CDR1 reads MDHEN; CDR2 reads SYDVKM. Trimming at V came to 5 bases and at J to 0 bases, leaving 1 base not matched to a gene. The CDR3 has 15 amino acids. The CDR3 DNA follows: TGTGCCAGCAGTCGGACAGGGGCGAACACCGGGGAGCTGTTTTTT. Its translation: CASSRTGANTGELFF.

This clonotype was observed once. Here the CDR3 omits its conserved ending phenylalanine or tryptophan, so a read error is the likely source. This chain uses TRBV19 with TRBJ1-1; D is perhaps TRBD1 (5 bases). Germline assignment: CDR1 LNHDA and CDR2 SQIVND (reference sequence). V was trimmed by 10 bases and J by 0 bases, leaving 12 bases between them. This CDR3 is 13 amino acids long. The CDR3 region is CATSRGLNTEAFS. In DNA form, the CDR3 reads TGTGCCACAAGTCGGGGCCTGAACACTGAAGCTTTCTCT.

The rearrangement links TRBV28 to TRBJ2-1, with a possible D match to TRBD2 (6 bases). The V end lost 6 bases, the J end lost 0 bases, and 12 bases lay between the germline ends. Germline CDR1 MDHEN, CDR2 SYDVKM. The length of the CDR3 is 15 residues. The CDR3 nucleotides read TGTGCCAGCAGAGTAGCGGAAAGCTCCTACAATGAGCAGTTCTTC. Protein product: CASRVAESSYNEQFF.

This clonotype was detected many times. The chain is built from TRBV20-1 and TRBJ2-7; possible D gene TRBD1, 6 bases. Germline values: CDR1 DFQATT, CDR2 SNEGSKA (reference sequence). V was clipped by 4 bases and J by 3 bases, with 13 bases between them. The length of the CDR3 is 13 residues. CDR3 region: CSATYRASYEQYF. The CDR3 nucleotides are TGCAGTGCTACCTACAGGGCAAGCTACGAGCAGTACTTC.

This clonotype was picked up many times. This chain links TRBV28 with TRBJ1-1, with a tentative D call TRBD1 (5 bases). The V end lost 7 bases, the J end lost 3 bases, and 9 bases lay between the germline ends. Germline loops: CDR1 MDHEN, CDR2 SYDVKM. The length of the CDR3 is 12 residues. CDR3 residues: CASIREDTEAFF. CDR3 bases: TGTGCCAGCATCAGGGAGGACACTGAAGCTTTCTTT.

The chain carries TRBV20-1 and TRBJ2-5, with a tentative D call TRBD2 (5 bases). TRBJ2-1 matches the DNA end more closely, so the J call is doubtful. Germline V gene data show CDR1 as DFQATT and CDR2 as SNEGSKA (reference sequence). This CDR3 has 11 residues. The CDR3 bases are TGCAGTGGGCCGACCAAGCGGGAGCAGTTCTTC. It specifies CSGPTKREQFF.

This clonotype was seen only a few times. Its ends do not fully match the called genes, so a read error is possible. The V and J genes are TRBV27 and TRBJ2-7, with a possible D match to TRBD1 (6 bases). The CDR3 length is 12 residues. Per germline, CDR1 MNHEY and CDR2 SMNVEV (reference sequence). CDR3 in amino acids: CASSLQGNERYF. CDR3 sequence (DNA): TGTGCCAGCAGTTTACAGGGGAACGAGCGGTACTTC.

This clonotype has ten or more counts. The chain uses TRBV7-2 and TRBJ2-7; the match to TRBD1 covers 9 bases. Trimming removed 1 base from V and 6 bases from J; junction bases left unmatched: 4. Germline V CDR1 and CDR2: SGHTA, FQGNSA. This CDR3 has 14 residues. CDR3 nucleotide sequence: TGTGCCAGCAGCTTAGGGACAGGGGCCGCCGAGCAGTACTTC. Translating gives CASSLGTGAAEQYF.

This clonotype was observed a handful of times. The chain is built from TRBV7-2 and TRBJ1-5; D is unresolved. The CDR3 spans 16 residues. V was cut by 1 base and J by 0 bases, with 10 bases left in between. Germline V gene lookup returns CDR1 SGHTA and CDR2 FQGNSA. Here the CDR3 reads CASSLGSWYSNQPQHF. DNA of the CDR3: TGTGCCAGCAGCTTAGGGAGTTGGTATAGCAATCAGCCCCAGCATTTT. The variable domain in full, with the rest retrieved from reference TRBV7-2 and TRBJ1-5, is GAGVSQSPSNKVTEKGKDVELRCDPISGHTALYWYRQSLGQGLEFLIYFQGNSAPDKSGLPSDRFSAERTGGSVSTLTIQRTQQEDSAVYLCASSLGSWYSNQPQHFGDGTRLSIL.

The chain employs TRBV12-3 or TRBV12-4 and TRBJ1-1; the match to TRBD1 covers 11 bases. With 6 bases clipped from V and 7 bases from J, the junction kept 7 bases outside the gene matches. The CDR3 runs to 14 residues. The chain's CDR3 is CASRPPGQGGEAFF. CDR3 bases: TGTGCCAGCAGGCCTCCGGGACAGGGGGGTGAAGCTTTCTTT.

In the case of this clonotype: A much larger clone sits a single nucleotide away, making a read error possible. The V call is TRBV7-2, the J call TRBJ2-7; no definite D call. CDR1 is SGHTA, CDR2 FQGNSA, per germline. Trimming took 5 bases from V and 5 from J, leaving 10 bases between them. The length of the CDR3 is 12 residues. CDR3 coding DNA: TGTGCCAGCAGCCTGCAGGTCCACGAGCAGTACTTC. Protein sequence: CASSLQVHEQYF.

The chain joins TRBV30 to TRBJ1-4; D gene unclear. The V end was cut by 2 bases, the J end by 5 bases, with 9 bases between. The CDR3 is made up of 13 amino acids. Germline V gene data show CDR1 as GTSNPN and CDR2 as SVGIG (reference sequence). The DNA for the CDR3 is TGTGCCTGGAGTAGTGGGATGAATGAAAAACTGTTTTTT. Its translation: CAWSSGMNEKLFF.

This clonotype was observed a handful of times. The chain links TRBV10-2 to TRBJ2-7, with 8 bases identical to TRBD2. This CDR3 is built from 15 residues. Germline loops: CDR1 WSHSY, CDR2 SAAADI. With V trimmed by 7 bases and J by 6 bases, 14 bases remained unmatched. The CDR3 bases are TGCGCCAGCATCGGGAAGACCAGCGGGAGAGGCGAGCAGTACTTC. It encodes CASIGKTSGRGEQYF.

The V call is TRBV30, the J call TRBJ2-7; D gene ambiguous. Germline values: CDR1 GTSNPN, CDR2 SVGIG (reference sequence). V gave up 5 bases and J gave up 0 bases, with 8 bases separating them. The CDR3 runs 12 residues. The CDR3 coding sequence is TGTGCCTGGGGTTCGAGCTCCTACGAGCAGTACTTC. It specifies CAWGSSSYEQYF.

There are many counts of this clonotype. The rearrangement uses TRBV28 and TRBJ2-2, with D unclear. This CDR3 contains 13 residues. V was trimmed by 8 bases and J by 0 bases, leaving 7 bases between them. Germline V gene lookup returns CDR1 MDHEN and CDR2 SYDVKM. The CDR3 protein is CASGRANTGELFF. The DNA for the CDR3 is TGTGCCAGCGGTAGGGCGAACACCGGGGAGCTGTTTTTT.

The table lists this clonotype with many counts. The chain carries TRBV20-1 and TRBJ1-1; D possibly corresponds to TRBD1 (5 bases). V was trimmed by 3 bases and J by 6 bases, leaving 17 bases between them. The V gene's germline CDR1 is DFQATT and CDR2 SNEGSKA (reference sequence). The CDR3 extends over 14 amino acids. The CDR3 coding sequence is TGCAGTGCTAGGGATGACGCAGGGCTCGCTGAAGCTTTCTTT. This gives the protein CSARDDAGLAEAFF.

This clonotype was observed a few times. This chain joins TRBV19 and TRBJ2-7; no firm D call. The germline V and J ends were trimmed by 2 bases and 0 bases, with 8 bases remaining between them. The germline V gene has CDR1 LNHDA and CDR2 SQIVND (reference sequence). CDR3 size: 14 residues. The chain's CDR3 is CASSILGSSYEQYF. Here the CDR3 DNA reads TGTGCCAGTAGTATATTGGGCAGCTCCTACGAGCAGTACTTC.

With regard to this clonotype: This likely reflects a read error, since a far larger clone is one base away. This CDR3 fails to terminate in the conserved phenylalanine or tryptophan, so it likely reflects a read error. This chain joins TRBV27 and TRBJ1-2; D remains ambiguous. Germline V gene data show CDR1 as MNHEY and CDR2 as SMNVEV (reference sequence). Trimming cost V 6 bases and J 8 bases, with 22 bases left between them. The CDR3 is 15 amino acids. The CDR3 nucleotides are TGTGCCAGCAGCTCGCCCGCACGCCTTGGGGAAGGCTACACCTCC. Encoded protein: CASSSPARLGEGYTS.

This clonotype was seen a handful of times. The CDR3 loop reads CASSIGVEDQPQHF. The CDR3 DNA follows: TGTGCCAGTAGTATTGGTGTCGAGGATCAGCCCCAGCATTTT. The chain uses TRBV19 and TRBJ1-5; D unresolved. Germline V gene data show CDR1 as LNHDA and CDR2 as SQIVND (reference sequence). Deletions cut 3 bases from V and 5 bases from J, with 11 bases between. CDR3 size: 14 residues.

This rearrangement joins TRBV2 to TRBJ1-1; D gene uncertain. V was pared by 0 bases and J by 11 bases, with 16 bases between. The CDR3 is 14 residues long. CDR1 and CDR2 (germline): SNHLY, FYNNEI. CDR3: CASSEASPAGRAFF. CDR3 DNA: TGTGCCAGCAGTGAAGCTTCCCCGGCGGGGAGGGCTTTCTTT.